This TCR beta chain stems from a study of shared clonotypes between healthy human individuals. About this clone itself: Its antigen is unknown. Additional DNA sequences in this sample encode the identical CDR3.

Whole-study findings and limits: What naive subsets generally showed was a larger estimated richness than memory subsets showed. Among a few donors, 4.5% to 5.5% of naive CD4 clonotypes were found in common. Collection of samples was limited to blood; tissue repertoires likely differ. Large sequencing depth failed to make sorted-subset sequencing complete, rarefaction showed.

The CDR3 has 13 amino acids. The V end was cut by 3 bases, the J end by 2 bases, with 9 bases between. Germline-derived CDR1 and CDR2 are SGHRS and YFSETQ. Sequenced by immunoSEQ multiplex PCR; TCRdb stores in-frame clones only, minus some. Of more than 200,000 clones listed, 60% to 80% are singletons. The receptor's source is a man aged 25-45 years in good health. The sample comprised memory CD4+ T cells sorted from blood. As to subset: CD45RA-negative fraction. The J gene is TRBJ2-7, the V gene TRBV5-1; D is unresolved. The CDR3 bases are TGCGCCAGCAGCTCCCGTCCCACCTACGAGCAGTACTTC. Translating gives CASSSRPTYEQYF.